Each of the 14 T cell receptor beta chains below was sequenced from the same sample in a study of metastatic and nonmetastatic thyroid tumors. MiXCR was used by TCRdb to re-call the PCR reads. Here the sample spans fewer than 4,500 clones, approximately 23% being singletons. Thyroid surgery took place with no prior treatment in any patient. The sequenced material came from tumor tissue. The receptor source for this set is a male donor with papillary thyroid cancer or a benign thyroid nodule (not recorded which). Some clones in this sample may be carry-over from other donors' samples.

This clone is labeled medium-sized. A junction boundary mismatches the germline segment, possibly from a read error. The gene calls are TRBV20-1 and TRBJ2-7, with no clear D. CDR3 length equals 11 residues. From germline, CDR1 is DFQATT and CDR2 SNEGSKA (reference sequence). The DNA for the CDR3 is TGCAGTGCTATCCAGGCATTAGTTCACAACTTC. Translating gives CSAIQALVHNF.

This clone was recorded at least ten times. The V gene is TRBV3-1, the J gene TRBJ1-5, with unresolved D. V dropped 0 bases and J dropped 1 base, with 4 bases sitting between them. CDR1 and CDR2 (germline): LGHDT, YNNKEL (reference sequence). CDR3 length: 14 amino acids. The CDR3 here is CASSQEISNQPQHF. The CDR3 nucleotides read TGTGCCAGCAGCCAAGAAATAAGCAATCAGCCCCAGCATTTT.

This clone qualifies as large. The rearrangement uses TRBV2 and TRBJ2-7; a possible D gene is TRBD1 (6 bases). Germline V CDR1 and CDR2: SNHLY, FYNNEI. V was shortened by 6 bases and J by 1 base, with 16 bases between the two germline ends. This CDR3 has 15 amino acids. The CDR3 coding sequence is TGTGCCAGCAGCAGAACAGGGAGAGAATCCTACGAGCAGTACTTC. This codes for CASSRTGRESYEQYF.

The V gene is TRBV12-3 or TRBV12-4, the J gene TRBJ2-3; possibly TRBD2 for D (6 bases). V was clipped by 6 bases and J by 0 bases, with 10 bases between them. This CDR3 is 14 amino acids long. This chain's CDR3 is CASRDSGSTDTQYF. CDR3 nucleotides: TGTGCCAGCAGAGATAGCGGTAGCACAGATACGCAGTATTTT.

The rearrangement joins TRBV11-2 to TRBJ2-1; the match to TRBD2 covers 10 bases. The CDR3 covers 14 residues. V shed 5 bases, J shed 8 bases, and the junction held 6 bases outside the gene matches. Germline V gene lookup returns CDR1 SGHAT and CDR2 FQNNGV. The CDR3 sequence is CASSLVGTSDEQFF. CDR3 sequence (DNA): TGTGCCAGCAGCCTGGTCGGGACTAGCGATGAGCAGTTCTTC.

This clone is termed medium-sized. The same CDR3 arises from other DNA sequences in this sample as well. The chain carries TRBV20-1 and TRBJ1-4; no reliable D call. Trimming left V 5 bases short and J 0 bases short, with 7 bases between. Per the germline V gene, CDR1 is DFQATT and CDR2 is SNEGSKA (reference sequence). CDR3 length equals 13 residues. The CDR3 loop reads CSALRATNEKLFF. CDR3 in DNA: TGCAGTGCTCTCCGTGCAACTAATGAAAAACTGTTTTTT.

The table lists this clone with a few counts. The gene calls are TRBV15 and TRBJ2-5; 8 bases line up with TRBD2. Germline-derived CDR1 and CDR2 are LNHNV and YYDKDF (reference sequence). V shed 0 bases, J shed 3 bases, and the junction held 9 bases outside the gene matches. The CDR3 has 17 amino acids. Here the CDR3 DNA reads TGTGCCACCAGCAGAGATCTCCTCGCGGGAGGAGAAGAGACCCAGTACTTC. It codes for CATSRDLLAGGEETQYF.

V is TRBV28 and J is TRBJ1-2; D gene unclear. Trimming pared 7 bases from V and 4 bases from J, leaving 13 bases between. CDR3 length: 13 amino acids. In germline, CDR1 is MDHEN, CDR2 SYDVKM. This chain's CDR3 is CASINSVGYGYTF. The CDR3 coding sequence is TGTGCCAGCATAAACTCGGTCGGCTATGGCTACACCTTC.

Relative to its sample, this clone is medium-sized. This chain connects TRBV7-8 to TRBJ2-1; D may be TRBD1 (7 bases). The CDR3 spans 15 residues. The V end lost 4 bases, the J end lost 2 bases, and 12 bases lay between the germline ends. Germline V gene lookup returns CDR1 SGHVS and CDR2 FQNEAQ. The CDR3 spells CASSWGDSTYNEQFF. CDR3 DNA sequence: TGTGCCAGCAGCTGGGGGGACAGTACCTACAATGAGCAGTTCTTC.

The J gene is TRBJ2-5, the V gene TRBV28; D is possibly TRBD1 or TRBD2 (6 bases each). The V gene's germline CDR1 is MDHEN and CDR2 SYDVKM. CDR3 size: 14 residues. Trimming stripped 6 bases from V and 2 bases from J, with 13 bases between. The CDR3 here is CASSRQEGQETQYF. CDR3 coding DNA: TGTGCCAGCAGCCGACAGGAGGGTCAAGAGACCCAGTACTTC.

V and J are TRBV5-1 and TRBJ2-2; weak D call: TRBD1 (6 bases). There are 15 residues in the CDR3. Trimming shortened V by 2 bases and J by 4 bases, and 12 bases separated the two germline ends. Germline V CDR1 and CDR2: SGHRS, YFSETQ. CDR3 sequence: CASSLLQGPTGELFF. CDR3 nucleotides: TGCGCCAGCAGCTTACTACAGGGTCCCACCGGGGAGCTGTTTTTT.

This clone is labeled large. The CDR3 sequence is CASTRPEETGELFF. CDR3 DNA sequence: TGTGCCAGCACCCGACCGGAGGAGACCGGGGAGCTGTTTTTT. This chain uses TRBV28 with TRBJ2-2; the D gene is possibly TRBD2 (5 bases). Trimming left V 7 bases short and J 5 bases short, with 14 bases between. The CDR3 length is 14 residues. Per the germline V gene, CDR1 is MDHEN and CDR2 is SYDVKM.

V usage is TRBV7-2 and J usage is TRBJ2-7, with unresolved D. Germline V gene lookup returns CDR1 SGHTA and CDR2 FQGNSA. The V and J ends lost 2 bases and 7 bases respectively, with 18 bases between them. This CDR3 has 15 amino acids. The CDR3 DNA sequence: TGTGCCAGCAGCTTAAGCGACGGACGGACGCGGGAGCAGTACTTC. This codes for CASSLSDGRTREQYF.

The chain employs TRBV5-4 and TRBJ2-1; D not certain. Trimming cost V 0 bases and J 1 base, with 14 bases left between them. The length of the CDR3 is 17 residues. Germline-derived CDR1 and CDR2 are SGHNT and YYREEE (reference sequence). CDR3 nucleotide sequence: TGTGCCAGCAGCTTGGCCTCGACCACCGGGTCCTACAATGAGCAGTTCTTC. Protein product: CASSLASTTGSYNEQFF.